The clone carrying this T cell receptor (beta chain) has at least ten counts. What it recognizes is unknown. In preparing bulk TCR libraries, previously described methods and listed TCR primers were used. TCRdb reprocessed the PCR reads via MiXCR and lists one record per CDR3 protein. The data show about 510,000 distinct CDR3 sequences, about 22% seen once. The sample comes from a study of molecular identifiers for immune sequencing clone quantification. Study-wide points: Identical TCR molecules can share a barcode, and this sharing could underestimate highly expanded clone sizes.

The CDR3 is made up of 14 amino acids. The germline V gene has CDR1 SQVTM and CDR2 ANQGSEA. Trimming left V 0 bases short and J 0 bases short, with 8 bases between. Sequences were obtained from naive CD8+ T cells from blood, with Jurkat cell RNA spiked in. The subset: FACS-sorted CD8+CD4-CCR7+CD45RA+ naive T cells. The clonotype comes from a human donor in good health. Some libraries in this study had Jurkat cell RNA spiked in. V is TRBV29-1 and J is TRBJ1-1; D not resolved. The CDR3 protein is CSVEDWALNTEAFF. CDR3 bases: TGCAGCGTTGAAGATTGGGCGTTGAACACTGAAGCTTTCTTT.